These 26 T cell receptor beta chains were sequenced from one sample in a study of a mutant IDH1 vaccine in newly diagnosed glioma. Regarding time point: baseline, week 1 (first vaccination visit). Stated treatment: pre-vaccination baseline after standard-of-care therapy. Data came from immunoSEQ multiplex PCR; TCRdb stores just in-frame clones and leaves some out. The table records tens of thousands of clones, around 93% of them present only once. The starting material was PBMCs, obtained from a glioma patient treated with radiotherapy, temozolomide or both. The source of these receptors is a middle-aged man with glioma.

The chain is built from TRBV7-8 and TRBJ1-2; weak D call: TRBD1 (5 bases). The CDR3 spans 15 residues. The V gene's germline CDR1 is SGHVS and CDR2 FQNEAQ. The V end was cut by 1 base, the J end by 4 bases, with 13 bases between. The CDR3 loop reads CASSLVRGWGYGYTF. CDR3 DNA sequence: TGTGCCAGCAGCTTAGTTCGGGGGTGGGGCTATGGCTACACCTTC.

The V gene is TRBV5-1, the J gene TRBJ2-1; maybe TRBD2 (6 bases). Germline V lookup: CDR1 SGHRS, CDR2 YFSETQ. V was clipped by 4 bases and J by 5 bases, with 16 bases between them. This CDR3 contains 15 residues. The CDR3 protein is CASSVLTGLNNEQFF. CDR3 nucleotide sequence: TGCGCCAGCAGCGTCCTAACGGGACTCAACAATGAGCAGTTCTTC. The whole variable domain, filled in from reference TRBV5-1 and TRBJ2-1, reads KAGVTQTPRYLIKTRGQQVTLSCSPISGHRSVSWYQQTPGQGLQFLFEYFSETQRNKGNFPGRFSGRQFSNSRSEMNVSTLELGDSALYLCASSVLTGLNNEQFFGPGTRLTVL.

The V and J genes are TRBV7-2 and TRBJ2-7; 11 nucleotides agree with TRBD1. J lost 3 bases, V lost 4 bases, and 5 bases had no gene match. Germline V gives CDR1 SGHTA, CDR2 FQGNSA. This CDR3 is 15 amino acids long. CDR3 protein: CASSWGQGGFYEQYF. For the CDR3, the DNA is TGTGCCAGCAGCTGGGGACAGGGGGGGTTCTACGAGCAGTACTTC.

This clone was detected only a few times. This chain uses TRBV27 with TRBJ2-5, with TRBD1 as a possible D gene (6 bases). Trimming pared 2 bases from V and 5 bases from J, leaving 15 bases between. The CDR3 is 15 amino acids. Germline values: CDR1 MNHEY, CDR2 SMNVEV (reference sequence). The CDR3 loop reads CASSLEGDHEETQYF. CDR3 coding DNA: TGTGCCAGCAGTTTAGAGGGGGACCATGAGGAGACCCAGTACTTC.

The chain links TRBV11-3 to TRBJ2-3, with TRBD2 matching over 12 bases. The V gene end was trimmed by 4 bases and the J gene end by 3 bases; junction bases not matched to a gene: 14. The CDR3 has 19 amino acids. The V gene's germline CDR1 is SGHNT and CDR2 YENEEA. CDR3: CASSSGITLAGGPTDTQYF. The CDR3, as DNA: TGTGCCAGCAGCTCAGGCATAACCCTAGCGGGGGGGCCTACAGATACGCAGTATTTT.

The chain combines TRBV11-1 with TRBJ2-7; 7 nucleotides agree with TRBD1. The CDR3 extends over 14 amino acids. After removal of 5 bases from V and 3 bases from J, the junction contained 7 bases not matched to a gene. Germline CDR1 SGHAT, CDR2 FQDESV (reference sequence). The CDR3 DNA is TGTGCCAGCAGCCGGACAGGTTCCATCTACGAGCAGTACTTC. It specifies CASSRTGSIYEQYF.

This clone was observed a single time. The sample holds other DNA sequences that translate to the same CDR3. In nucleotides, the CDR3 is TGTGCCAGCAGTAACGGACAGGGCATTGGCTACACCTTC. Protein: CASSNGQGIGYTF. V gene TRBV6-5 combines with J gene TRBJ1-2; 8 bases align to TRBD1. The CDR3 has 13 amino acids. The germline V gene has CDR1 MNHEY and CDR2 SVGAGI. Trimming removed 5 bases from V and 7 bases from J; junction bases left unmatched: 6.

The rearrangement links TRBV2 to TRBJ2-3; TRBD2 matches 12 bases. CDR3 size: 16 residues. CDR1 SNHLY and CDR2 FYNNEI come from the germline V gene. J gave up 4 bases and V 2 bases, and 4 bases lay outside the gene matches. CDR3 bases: TGTGCCAGCAGTGAACCGCCTAGCGGGGGGGCAGATACGCAGTATTTT. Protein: CASSEPPSGGADTQYF. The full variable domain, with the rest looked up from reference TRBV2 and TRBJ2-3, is EPEVTQTPSHQVTQMGQEVILRCVPISNHLYFYWYRQILGQKVEFLVSFYNNEISEKSEIFDDQFSVERPDGSNFTLKIRSTKLEDSAMYFCASSEPPSGGADTQYFGPGTRLTVL.

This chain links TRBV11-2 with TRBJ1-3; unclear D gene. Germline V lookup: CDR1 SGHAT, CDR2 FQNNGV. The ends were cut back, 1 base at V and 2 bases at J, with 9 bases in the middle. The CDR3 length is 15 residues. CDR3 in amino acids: CASSLGADPGNTIYF. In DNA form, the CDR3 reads TGTGCCAGCAGCTTAGGGGCAGACCCTGGAAACACCATATATTTT.

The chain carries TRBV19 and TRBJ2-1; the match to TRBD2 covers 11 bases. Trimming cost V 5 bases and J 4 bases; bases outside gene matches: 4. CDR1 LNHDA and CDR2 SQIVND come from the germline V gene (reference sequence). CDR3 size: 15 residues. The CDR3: CASSSLAGGYNEQFF. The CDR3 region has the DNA TGTGCCAGTAGTTCCCTAGCGGGGGGATACAATGAGCAGTTCTTC. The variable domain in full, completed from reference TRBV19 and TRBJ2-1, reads DGGITQSPKYLFRKEGQNVTLSCEQNLNHDAMYWYRQDPGQGLRLIYYSQIVNDFQKGDIAEGYSVSREKKESFPLTVTSAQKNPTAFYLCASSSLAGGYNEQFFGPGTRLTVL.

The CDR3 protein is CASSPGGAAYEQYF. CDR3 coding DNA: TGTGCCAGTAGCCCAGGGGGCGCCGCCTACGAGCAGTACTTC. The V and J genes are TRBV9 and TRBJ2-7; 8 bases map to TRBD1. CDR3 length equals 14 residues. Per germline, CDR1 SGDLS and CDR2 YYNGEE. V shed 8 bases and J 2 bases; nucleotides not matched to a gene: 9.

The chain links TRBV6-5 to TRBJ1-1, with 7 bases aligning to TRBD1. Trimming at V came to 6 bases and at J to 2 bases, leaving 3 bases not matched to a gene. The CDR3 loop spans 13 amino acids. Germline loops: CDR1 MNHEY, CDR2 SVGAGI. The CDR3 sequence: CASSRGANTEAFF. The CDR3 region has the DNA TGTGCCAGCAGCAGGGGGGCCAACACTGAAGCTTTCTTT.

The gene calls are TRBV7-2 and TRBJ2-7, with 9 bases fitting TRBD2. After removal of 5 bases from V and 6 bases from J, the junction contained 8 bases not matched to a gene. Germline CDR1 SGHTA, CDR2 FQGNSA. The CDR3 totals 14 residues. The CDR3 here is CASSLGGGGGEQYF. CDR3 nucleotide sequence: TGTGCCAGCAGCCTGGGCGGGGGGGGCGGCGAGCAGTACTTC.

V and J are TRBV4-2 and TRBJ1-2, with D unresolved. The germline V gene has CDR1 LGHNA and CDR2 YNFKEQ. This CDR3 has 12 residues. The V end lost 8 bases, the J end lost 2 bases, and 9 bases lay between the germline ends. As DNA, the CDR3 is TGTGCCAGCGGTACAGAGAACTATGGCTACACCTTC. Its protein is CASGTENYGYTF.

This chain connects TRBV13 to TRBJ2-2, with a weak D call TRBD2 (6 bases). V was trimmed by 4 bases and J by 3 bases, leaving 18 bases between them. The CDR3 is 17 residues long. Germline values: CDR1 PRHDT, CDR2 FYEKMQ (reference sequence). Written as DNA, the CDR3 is TGTGCCAGCAGCTCCGCTAACGGGGGAGCTTACACCGGGGAGCTGTTTTTT. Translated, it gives CASSSANGGAYTGELFF.

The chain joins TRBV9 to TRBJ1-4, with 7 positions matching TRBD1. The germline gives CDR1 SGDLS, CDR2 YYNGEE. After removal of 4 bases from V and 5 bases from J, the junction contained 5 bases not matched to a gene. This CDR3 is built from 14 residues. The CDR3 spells CASSMGQTNEKLFF. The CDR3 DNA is TGTGCCAGCAGCATGGGACAGACAAATGAAAAACTGTTTTTT.

The CDR3, as DNA: TGCGCCAGCAGCTTGTTTCACAGGGGGCAACAAGATACGCAGTATTTT. Protein: CASSLFHRGQQDTQYF. The chain carries TRBV5-1 and TRBJ2-3, with 9 bases fitting TRBD1. This CDR3 spans 16 amino acids. V lost 1 base and J lost 5; bases outside the gene matches: 8. Germline V gene sequence: CDR1 SGHRS, CDR2 YFSETQ.

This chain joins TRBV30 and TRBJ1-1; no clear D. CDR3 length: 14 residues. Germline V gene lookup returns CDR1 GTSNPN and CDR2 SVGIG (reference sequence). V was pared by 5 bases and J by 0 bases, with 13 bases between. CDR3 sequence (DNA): TGTGCCTGGCGCTCGCAGTTCATGAACACTGAAGCTTTCTTT. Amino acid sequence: CAWRSQFMNTEAFF.

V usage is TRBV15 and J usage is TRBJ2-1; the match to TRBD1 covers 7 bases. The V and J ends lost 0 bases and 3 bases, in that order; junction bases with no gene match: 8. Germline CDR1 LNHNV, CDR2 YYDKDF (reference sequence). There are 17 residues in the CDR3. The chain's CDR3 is CATSRDLRDRYYNEQFF. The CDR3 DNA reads TGTGCCACCAGCAGAGATCTCCGGGACAGATACTACAATGAGCAGTTCTTC.

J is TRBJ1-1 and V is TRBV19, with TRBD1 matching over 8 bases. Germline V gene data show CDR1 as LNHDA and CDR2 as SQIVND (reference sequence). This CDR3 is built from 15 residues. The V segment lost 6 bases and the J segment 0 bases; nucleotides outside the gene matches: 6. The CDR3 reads CASRGDRGMNTEAFF. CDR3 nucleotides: TGTGCCAGTAGGGGAGACAGGGGAATGAACACTGAAGCTTTCTTT.

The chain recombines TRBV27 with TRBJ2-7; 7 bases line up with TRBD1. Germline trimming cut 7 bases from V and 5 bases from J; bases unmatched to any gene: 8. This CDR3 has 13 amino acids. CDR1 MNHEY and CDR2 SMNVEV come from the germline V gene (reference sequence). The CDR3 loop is CASTTTGIHEQYF. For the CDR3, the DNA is TGTGCCAGCACCACGACAGGGATCCACGAGCAGTACTTC.

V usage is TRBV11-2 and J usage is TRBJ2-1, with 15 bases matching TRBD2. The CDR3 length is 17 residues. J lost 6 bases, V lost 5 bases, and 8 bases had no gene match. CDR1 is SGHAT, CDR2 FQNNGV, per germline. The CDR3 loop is CASSPRGLAGGGNEQFF. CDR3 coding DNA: TGTGCCAGCAGCCCACGGGGACTAGCGGGAGGAGGCAATGAGCAGTTCTTC.

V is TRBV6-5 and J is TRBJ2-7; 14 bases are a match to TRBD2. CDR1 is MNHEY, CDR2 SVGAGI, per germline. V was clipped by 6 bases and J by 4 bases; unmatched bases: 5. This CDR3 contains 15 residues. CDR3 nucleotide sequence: TGTGCCAGCAGGCTGACTAGCGGGAGGGGATACGAGCAGTACTTC. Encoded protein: CASRLTSGRGYEQYF.

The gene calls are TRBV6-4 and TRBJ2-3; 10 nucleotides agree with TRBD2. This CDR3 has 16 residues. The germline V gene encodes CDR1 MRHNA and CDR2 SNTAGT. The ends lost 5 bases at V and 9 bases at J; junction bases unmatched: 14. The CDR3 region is CASSSLAGAGGGTQYF. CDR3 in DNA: TGTGCCAGCAGTTCGCTAGCGGGAGCGGGGGGAGGGACGCAGTATTTT.

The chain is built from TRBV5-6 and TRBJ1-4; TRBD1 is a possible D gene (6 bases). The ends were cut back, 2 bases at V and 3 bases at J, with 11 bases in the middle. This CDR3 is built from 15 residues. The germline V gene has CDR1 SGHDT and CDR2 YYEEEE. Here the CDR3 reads CASSLQGLANEKLFF. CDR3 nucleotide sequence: TGTGCCAGCAGCTTACAGGGCTTGGCTAATGAAAAACTGTTTTTT.

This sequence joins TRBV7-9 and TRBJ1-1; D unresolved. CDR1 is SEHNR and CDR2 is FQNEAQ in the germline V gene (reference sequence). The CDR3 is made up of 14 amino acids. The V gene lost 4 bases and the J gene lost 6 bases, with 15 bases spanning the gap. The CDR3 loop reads CASSSYQEGAEAFF. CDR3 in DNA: TGTGCCAGCAGCTCATACCAAGAAGGCGCTGAAGCTTTCTTT.